This T cell receptor (beta chain) came from a study of blood T cell repertoires in COVID-19. Germline assignment: CDR1 SQVTM and CDR2 ANQGSEA. The V end lost 3 bases, the J end lost 0 bases, and 9 bases lay between the germline ends. The CDR3 consists of 14 residues. The assay was immunoSEQ multiplex PCR, and TCRdb's table has in-frame clones only and misses some. The sample has around 400,000 clones, roughly 92% seen once; the top ten hold roughly 0.9%. Input material: PBMCs or T cells enriched from blood (not recorded which). The sequence derives from a woman aged 40 to 50 who had been exposed to COVID-19. The rearrangement joins TRBV29-1 to TRBJ1-5, with D perhaps TRBD1 (5 bases). For the CDR3, the DNA is TGCAGCGTTGACACAGGCACTAGCAATCAGCCCCAGCATTTT. Encoded protein: CSVDTGTSNQPQHF.